This T cell receptor (beta chain) is drawn from a study of T cell responses to AZD1222 COVID-19 vaccine (dated by TCRdb to about 2021). For the wider study: TCR sequencing was performed for 230 to 250 trial participants, of whom some 200 were given two doses of AZD1222 and around 25 were given two doses of MenACWY control vaccine. Trial participants were enrolled into age subgroups of 18-55, 56-69 and 70-plus years, which contained 148, 28 and 57 TCR-sequenced participants, respectively. The investigation overall reported the following: The 56-69-year group was small, and its depth increase did not reach significance, likely because of low power. A significant rise in spike-specific TCR breadth and depth was observed after two AZD1222 doses relative to day 0 and relative to MenACWY recipients. Conclusions about previously exposed vaccinees are limited, since just a handful of AZD1222 recipients were seropositive for SARS-CoV-2 at baseline. The whole spike protein was spanned by vaccine-associated CD4 TCRs, and dominant responses were seen in regions 160-218 and 743-854. Participants were mostly white British, with more females than males. The authors suggested clonal diversity may have been underestimated. Because no day 14 peak-response samples were available, repertoires were characterized only after the peak T cell response. Epitopes outside the regions mutated in the B.1.351 and B.1.1.7 variants were reportedly recognized by nearly half of the unique spike-specific TCRs.

The CDR3 regions of human TCRbeta chains were analyzed by immunosequencing. The paper's data handling went like this. Repertoire TCRs were matched against a reference library of SARS-CoV-2-specific TCRs generated with the MIRA antigen-specificity platform. Breadth was defined as the fraction of unique TCRs that were SARS-CoV-2-associated. Depth was defined as the fraction of total T cells that were SARS-CoV-2-associated. Each spike-specific TCR was assigned to its reactive spike region and to a CD4 or CD8 class using the MIRA data. Log10-transformed breadth and depth values were compared by one-way ANOVA with Sidak's multiple comparisons tests. TCRdb took over this immuneACCESS table, retaining in-frame rearrangements with V and J assigned. Such tables are incomplete; in checked studies, under half of the missing clones stem from an unresolved V gene, and the remainder is unexplained. The DNA gave D and trimming, while V, J and clone size come from that table. The table for this sample lists 180,000 or so clones; 88% of them were counted only once. Roughly a quarter of the sample comes from the top ten.

Spanning cysteine to phenylalanine, the CDR3 consists of 13 amino acids. Only the CDR3 DNA is retained, 39 bases long and in frame from the first base. Between the V and J ends, shortened by 5 bases and 7 bases respectively, the junction contains 15 bases. From a lookup of the germline V gene (reference sequence), CDR1 and CDR2 are MNHEY and SMNVEV. The sample's time point label, decoded: about 28 days (+/-7) after the second vaccine dose. AZD1222 recipients whose second dose came at about 4 weeks and those whose second dose came at about 12 weeks were combined into one group, since spike-specific TCR depth and breadth did not differ between the two schedules. Samples from vaccinated people were obtained from the UK trials COV001 and COV002, which included a single-blind randomized controlled phase 2/3 trial of AZD1222 (ChAdOx1 nCoV-19) in healthy adults. For TCRbeta chain sequencing, PBMC samples were collected from trial participants at day 0 and at day 28 after the second dose.

Points on this clone: Its antigen is still unknown. Within one base of it there is no much larger clone, and no base qualities were kept.

The receptor comes from an adult who received the AZD1222 COVID-19 vaccine. The input for sequencing was peripheral blood, taken 28 days after the second AZD1222 dose. This sequence uses TRBV27 and TRBJ2-7; no D gene can be assigned with confidence. The CDR3 reads CASSALHEAEQYF. The nucleotide sequence reads as follows: TGTGCCAGCAGTGCTCTGCACGAGGCAGAGCAGTACTTC.